This TCR beta chain was recorded in a study of T cell responses to AZD1222 COVID-19 vaccine. Profiling relied on immunoSEQ multiplex PCR, and the TCRdb table lists in-frame clones only, not all of them. In the table there are 90,000 to 110,000 clones, 88% of which are singletons. The V end lost 0 bases, the J end lost 5 bases, and 14 bases lay between the germline ends. CDR3 length: 15 residues. Germline V gene data show CDR1 as SGHRS and CDR2 as YFSETQ. Only a few counts were recorded for this clone. Its antigen is not identified. Study-level results: Dominant at 160-218 and 743-854, vaccine-associated CD4 TCRs also spanned spike. Sampled repertoires all dated from after the peak T cell response.

Sequences were derived from peripheral blood, sampled on day 0 of AZD1222 vaccination. This clonotype was sampled from an adult in good health. The chain carries TRBV5-1 and TRBJ1-2, with D tentatively TRBD1 (5 bases). This CDR3 is CASSLELGGGYGYTF. In DNA form, the CDR3 reads TGCGCCAGCAGCTTGGAGCTGGGGGGAGGATATGGCTACACCTTC.